The 23 T cell receptor beta chains presented below share a single source sample, sequenced in a study of shared clonotypes between healthy human individuals. CD8 cells regarded as naive lacked CD45RO, were positively chosen for CCR7, and omitted terminally differentiated effector memory CD45RA+ cells. Clones were read by immunoSEQ multiplex PCR, and TCRdb kept only the in-frame ones, dropping some. The table has fewer than 850,000 clones, 90% to 98% seen once. The sample comprised naive CD8+ T cells sorted from blood. These receptors originate from a man aged 25-40 years in good health.

The chain joins TRBV14 to TRBJ2-5; 13 nucleotides align to TRBD2. The CDR3 contains 18 residues. CDR1 and CDR2 (germline): SGHDN, FVKESK. With 5 bases clipped from V and 0 bases from J, the junction kept 9 bases outside the gene matches. For the CDR3, the DNA is TGTGCCAGCAGCGCGAATTTGGGACTAGCGGGATACCAAGAGACCCAGTACTTC. Translating it yields CASSANLGLAGYQETQYF.

V and J are TRBV27 and TRBJ2-2, with TRBD2 matching over 13 bases. The CDR3 contains 17 residues. Germline values: CDR1 MNHEY, CDR2 SMNVEV (reference sequence). With V trimmed by 5 bases and J by 7 bases, 10 bases remained unmatched. The CDR3 DNA reads as TGTGCCAGCAGTCCGTACACTAGCGGGAGGGCGGTCGGGGAGCTGTTTTTT. Protein sequence: CASSPYTSGRAVGELFF.

This chain joins TRBV14 and TRBJ2-7; 11 bases fit TRBD2. Losses at the gene ends were 1 base for V and 5 bases for J; bases not matched to a gene: 7. The CDR3 extends over 16 amino acids. Germline V gives CDR1 SGHDN, CDR2 FVKESK. The CDR3 sequence: CASSQGASGRQDEQYF. CDR3 DNA sequence: TGTGCCAGCAGCCAAGGGGCTAGCGGGAGGCAAGACGAGCAGTACTTC.

The rearrangement links TRBV11-2 to TRBJ2-2, with 8 bases that match TRBD2. V lost 4 bases to trimming and J lost 4 bases; unmatched junction nucleotides: 5. The CDR3 length is 15 residues. Germline V CDR1 and CDR2: SGHAT, FQNNGV. CDR3 DNA sequence: TGTGCCAGCAGCTCAAGCGGGGGTTTCACCGGGGAGCTGTTTTTT. Its translation is CASSSSGGFTGELFF.

This clone showed up just once. The chain uses TRBV4-2 and TRBJ1-4; no clear D gene. This CDR3 is 12 amino acids long. With 0 bases removed from V and 8 bases from J, the gap between germline ends came to 4 bases. Germline V gives CDR1 LGHNA, CDR2 YNFKEQ. CDR3 nucleotide sequence: TGTGCCAGCAGCCAAGAAAGAGAAAAACTGTTTTTT. Translated, it gives CASSQEREKLFF.

The V call is TRBV7-8, the J call TRBJ2-6; possibly TRBD1 for D (8 bases). The V gene's germline CDR1 is SGHVS and CDR2 FQNEAQ. Trimming removed 3 bases from V and 3 bases from J, with 15 bases in between. The CDR3 is 17 residues long. The CDR3 region is CASSFDRGGVGANVLTF. The DNA for the CDR3 is TGTGCCAGCAGCTTTGACAGGGGAGGGGTTGGGGCCAACGTCCTGACTTTC.

This rearrangement joins TRBV28 to TRBJ2-7, with D maybe TRBD1 (6 bases). The germline gives CDR1 MDHEN, CDR2 SYDVKM. This CDR3 region has 13 residues. V was cut by 6 bases and J by 3 bases, with 12 bases left in between. The CDR3 coding sequence is TGTGCCAGCAGACACAGGGAGTACTACGAGCAGTACTTC. Encoded protein: CASRHREYYEQYF.

The rearrangement links TRBV14 to TRBJ1-4, with 10 nucleotides matching TRBD1. Germline V gene lookup returns CDR1 SGHDN and CDR2 FVKESK. With V trimmed by 3 bases and J by 6 bases, 7 bases remained unmatched. This CDR3 has 16 residues. CDR3 DNA sequence: TGTGCCAGCAGCCAGCCCGGGACAGGGGTGGATGAAAAACTGTTTTTT. This codes for CASSQPGTGVDEKLFF.

This chain links TRBV6-6 with TRBJ2-7; weak D call: TRBD2 (6 bases). The ends were cut back, 0 bases at V and 2 bases at J, with 11 bases in the middle. The CDR3 spans 15 residues. CDR1 is MNHNY and CDR2 is SVGAGI in the germline V gene (reference sequence). The CDR3 DNA follows: TGTGCCAGCAGTTACTCTATGGGAGGCCCCTACGAGCAGTACTTC. The encoded protein is CASSYSMGGPYEQYF.

This chain links TRBV7-9 with TRBJ2-5; D gene uncertain. Germline V gene lookup returns CDR1 SEHNR and CDR2 FQNEAQ (reference sequence). The CDR3 loop spans 13 amino acids. The germline V and J ends were trimmed by 2 bases and 2 bases, with 6 bases remaining between them. DNA of the CDR3: TGTGCCAGCAGCTTAACTTTACAAGAGACCCAGTACTTC. Translated: CASSLTLQETQYF.

The rearrangement links TRBV2 to TRBJ2-5, with D unresolved. V lost 7 bases, J lost 5 bases, and 17 bases lay in between. This CDR3 contains 14 residues. The germline gives CDR1 SNHLY, CDR2 FYNNEI. CDR3 sequence (DNA): TGTGCCAGCAAGTACCTTAAGGGTGGCGAGACCCAGTACTTC. This translates into CASKYLKGGETQYF.

V is TRBV27 and J is TRBJ2-1; 12 bases are a match to TRBD2. The CDR3 length is 16 residues. The germline gives CDR1 MNHEY, CDR2 SMNVEV (reference sequence). V lost 5 bases, J lost 6 bases, and 8 bases stayed unmatched. This CDR3 is CASSQIASGRGNEQFF. The CDR3, as DNA: TGTGCCAGCAGTCAAATCGCTAGCGGGAGGGGCAATGAGCAGTTCTTC.

The V and J genes are TRBV2 and TRBJ1-1; TRBD1 is a possible D gene (5 bases). The CDR3 loop spans 15 amino acids. Between the trimmed V and J ends, which lost 2 bases and 5 bases, there was a span of 15 bases. Germline CDR1 reads SNHLY; CDR2 reads FYNNEI. CDR3 coding DNA: TGTGCCAGCAGTGAAATAAGGCAGGGTGGAACTGAAGCTTTCTTT. Translating gives CASSEIRQGGTEAFF.

CDR3 protein: CASTRDGTAESYEQYF. In nucleotides, the CDR3 is TGTGCCAGCACCAGAGACGGGACAGCAGAATCCTACGAGCAGTACTTC. This chain links TRBV27 with TRBJ2-7; 7 positions agree with TRBD1. V shed 7 bases and J 1 base; nucleotides not matched to a gene: 13. This CDR3 spans 16 amino acids. CDR1 is MNHEY and CDR2 is SMNVEV in the germline V gene (reference sequence).

The chain combines TRBV28 with TRBJ2-3; D possibly matches TRBD1 or TRBD2 (5 bases each). The CDR3 is made up of 14 amino acids. The germline V gene has CDR1 MDHEN and CDR2 SYDVKM. V was pared by 5 bases and J by 0 bases, with 9 bases between. This CDR3 is CASSRDRSTDTQYF. The CDR3 coding sequence is TGTGCCAGCAGTCGGGACCGAAGCACAGATACGCAGTATTTT.

The gene calls are TRBV6-5 and TRBJ2-7; D possibly corresponds to TRBD2 (5 bases). CDR3 length: 12 residues. V lost 7 bases, J lost 2 bases, and 9 bases lay in between. Germline V gene lookup returns CDR1 MNHEY and CDR2 SVGAGI. The CDR3 spells CASTSGTYEQYF. The CDR3 coding sequence is TGTGCCAGCACCTCCGGGACCTACGAGCAGTACTTC.

This chain uses TRBV28 with TRBJ2-2; tentatively, D is TRBD1 (5 bases). The CDR3 runs 13 residues. The germline V gene has CDR1 MDHEN and CDR2 SYDVKM. Trimming cost V 3 bases and J 6 bases, with 8 bases left between them. CDR3 sequence (DNA): TGTGCCAGCAGTTTCTCAGGGCCCGGGGAGCTGTTTTTT. It yields the protein CASSFSGPGELFF.

Note on this clone: The same CDR3 also results from other DNA sequences found in this sample. The chain carries TRBV14 and TRBJ2-7; D not certain. Per germline, CDR1 SGHDN and CDR2 FVKESK. The CDR3 consists of 12 residues. V lost 0 bases to trimming and J lost 2 bases, with 2 bases between them. The CDR3 is CASSQETYEQYF. The CDR3 DNA sequence: TGTGCCAGCAGCCAAGAGACCTACGAGCAGTACTTC. The complete variable domain, with remaining parts taken from reference TRBV14 and TRBJ2-7, reads EAGVTQFPSHSVIEKGQTVTLRCDPISGHDNLYWYRRVMGKEIKFLLHFVKESKQDESGMPNNRFLAERTGGTYSTLKVQPAELEDSGVYFCASSQETYEQYFGPGTRLTVT.

V gene TRBV4-1 combines with J gene TRBJ1-1, with D hard to call. Trimming removed 0 bases at V and 1 base at J, with 15 bases between. The CDR3 length is 17 residues. CDR1 MGHRA and CDR2 YSYEKL come from the germline V gene. The chain's CDR3 is CASSQDNIGHPNTEAFF. The CDR3 region has the DNA TGCGCCAGCAGCCAAGATAACATAGGTCATCCGAACACTGAAGCTTTCTTT.

The rearrangement uses TRBV7-2 and TRBJ1-1, with D tentatively TRBD1 (5 bases). The CDR3 length is 15 residues. Germline CDR1 reads SGHTA; CDR2 reads FQGNSA. V dropped 1 base and J dropped 0 bases, with 9 bases sitting between them. CDR3 bases: TGTGCCAGCAGCTTAGAGGAGGGGTTGAACACTGAAGCTTTCTTT. It codes for CASSLEEGLNTEAFF.

The sample holds one count of this clone. The chain recombines TRBV18 with TRBJ2-2; D possibly corresponds to TRBD2 (6 bases). Looked up from germline, CDR1 is KGHSH and CDR2 is LQKENI. The CDR3 is 15 residues long. Between the trimmed V and J ends, which lost 4 bases and 0 bases, there was a span of 9 bases. The CDR3 reads CASSRDFANTGELFF. The CDR3 DNA reads as TGTGCCAGCTCACGGGACTTCGCGAACACCGGGGAGCTGTTTTTT.

CDR3: CASSSLPVLIPDGTEAFF. The CDR3 DNA reads as TGTGCCAGCAGCTCTCTCCCTGTTTTGATCCCGGACGGTACTGAAGCTTTCTTT. The chain joins TRBV11-2 to TRBJ1-1; no clear D gene. The CDR3 has 18 amino acids. The ends were cut back, 4 bases at V and 5 bases at J, with 26 bases in the middle. Germline values: CDR1 SGHAT, CDR2 FQNNGV.

V is TRBV11-2 and J is TRBJ2-1; perhaps TRBD2 as D (6 bases). CDR1 and CDR2 (germline): SGHAT, FQNNGV. This CDR3 region has 12 residues. Trimming cost V 3 bases and J 8 bases, with 8 bases left between them. The CDR3, as DNA: TGTGCCAGCAGCTTTCCTAGCGATGAGCAGTTCTTC. Encoded protein: CASSFPSDEQFF.